This TCR beta chain came from a study of blood T cell repertoires in COVID-19. Looking at the study overall: Donors in the United States, Italy and Spain gave samples during acute or convalescent COVID-19. T cells, B-cell-depleted T cells, or PBMCs supplied cDNA or gDNA.

In the original analysis: Estimates of nucleated cell counts were drawn from the amplification of reference gene primers. Sequencing was performed with immunoSEQ multiplex PCR; in TCRdb, only in-frame clones are kept and a portion is missing. Clone size and V and J calls were adopted from that table, with D and trimming inferred from the DNA. The data contain some 67,000 clones, 75% to 95% of them singletons. From germline, CDR1 is SGHRS and CDR2 YFSETQ. The CDR3 runs to 15 residues. Trimming cost V 0 bases and J 6 bases, with 13 bases left between them. The chain combines TRBV5-1 with TRBJ2-1; TRBD2 is a possible D gene (6 bases). The origin of this receptor is a young woman with acute or convalescent COVID-19. The sequencing sample was made of peripheral blood. The CDR3 DNA reads TGCGCCAGCAGCTTGGAGGGACTCGTAACCAATGAGCAGTTCTTC. Protein product: CASSLEGLVTNEQFF. Looking up the rest from reference TRBV5-1 and TRBJ2-1 gives the full variable domain: KAGVTQTPRYLIKTRGQQVTLSCSPISGHRSVSWYQQTPGQGLQFLFEYFSETQRNKGNFPGRFSGRQFSNSRSEMNVSTLELGDSALYLCASSLEGLVTNEQFFGPGTRLTVL.